This TCR beta chain was sequenced in a study of OX40 agonist ivuxolimab in advanced cancers. Study as a whole: Hepatocellular carcinoma, melanoma, renal cell or head and neck cancer occurred in dose-escalation patients. It was permissible to have had prior anti-PD-1, anti-PD-L1 or anti-CTLA-4 therapy, and around 40% had some.

Germline values: CDR1 LGHNA, CDR2 YSLEER. This CDR3 is 16 amino acids long. V gave up 4 bases and J gave up 1 base, with 16 bases separating them. TCRdb keeps only in-frame clones here, not all; method: immunoSEQ multiplex PCR. The table lists several thousand clones, 90% of them singletons, with 4.4% in the top ten. Patients had blood sampled at baseline and again on cycle 4 day 1 and cycle 7 day 1. This chain uses TRBV4-3 with TRBJ1-1, with D possibly matching TRBD1 (5 bases). The source material was CD4+ or CD8+ T cells sorted from blood, sampled in a trial of the OX40 agonist ivuxolimab. This clonotype was obtained from an adult with an advanced solid tumor such as melanoma, head and neck, liver or kidney cancer. The CDR3 DNA is TGCGCCAGCAGCCGCTATCCGGGACGATCGAACACTGAAGCTTTCTTT. This codes for CASSRYPGRSNTEAFF.